These 29 T cell receptor beta chains were all obtained from the same sample, sequenced in a study of blood T cell repertoires in COVID-19. The protocol was immunoSEQ multiplex PCR, while the TCRdb copy is restricted to in-frame clones and leaves out a portion. Seen here are 150,000 to 200,000 clones, approximately 85% observed once, and the top ten hold approximately 11%. Specimen: peripheral blood. The receptors shown here come from a human donor with active or convalescent COVID-19. The donor label of this sample is uncertain.

The chain joins TRBV5-1 to TRBJ2-1, with a weak D call TRBD2 (7 bases). The V gene lost 0 bases and the J gene lost 10 bases, with 14 bases spanning the gap. This CDR3 spans 14 amino acids. Germline values: CDR1 SGHRS, CDR2 YFSETQ. This CDR3 is CASSLAGGWTEQFF. The CDR3 DNA sequence: TGCGCCAGCAGCTTGGCGGGGGGCTGGACAGAGCAGTTCTTC.

This chain links TRBV6-2 or TRBV6-3 with TRBJ1-1; a possible D gene is TRBD1 (5 bases). Germline CDR1 is MNHEY and CDR2 is SVGEGT. CDR3 size: 15 residues. The V and J ends lost 2 bases and 2 bases respectively, with 12 bases between them. CDR3 in amino acids: CASSYNMGRNTEAFF. As DNA, the CDR3 is TGTGCCAGCAGTTACAATATGGGGCGAAACACTGAAGCTTTCTTT.

The chain couples TRBV5-1 to TRBJ1-1; 7 nucleotides match TRBD1. This CDR3 contains 14 residues. The J segment lost 11 bases and the V segment lost 4 bases, leaving 14 bases of the junction unmatched. Germline CDR1 is SGHRS and CDR2 is YFSETQ. The CDR3 loop reads CASSPPHRGVSAFF. DNA of the CDR3: TGCGCCAGCAGCCCACCCCACAGGGGTGTATCGGCTTTCTTT.

The chain joins TRBV18 to TRBJ2-3; 12 bases match TRBD2. The CDR3 loop spans 16 amino acids. Per germline, CDR1 KGHSH and CDR2 LQKENI. Germline trimming cut 6 bases from V and 3 bases from J; bases unmatched to any gene: 7. The CDR3 sequence: CASSPLAGGRTDTQYF. The CDR3 nucleotides read TGTGCCAGCTCCCCTCTAGCGGGGGGGAGGACAGATACGCAGTATTTT.

V usage is TRBV30 and J usage is TRBJ1-3, with TRBD1 matching over 7 bases. The CDR3 sequence is 13 residues long. From germline, CDR1 is GTSNPN and CDR2 SVGIG (reference sequence). V lost 3 bases to trimming and J lost 3 bases; unmatched junction nucleotides: 2. DNA of the CDR3: TGTGCCTGGAGGGGGACAGTTGGAAACACCATATATTTT. Its translation is CAWRGTVGNTIYF.

This sequence joins TRBV29-1 and TRBJ2-7; 14 nucleotides line up with TRBD2. V dropped 2 bases and J dropped 4; count of bases not matched to a gene: 10. This CDR3 comprises 17 residues. Looked up from germline, CDR1 is SQVTM and CDR2 is ANQGSEA. CDR3 amino acids: CSVETPSGTSGSYEQYF. The DNA of the CDR3 is TGCAGCGTTGAAACACCGTCCGGGACTAGCGGGAGTTACGAGCAGTACTTC.

The gene calls are TRBV5-4 and TRBJ2-5; possible D gene TRBD1, 6 bases. The V and J ends lost 0 bases and 1 base respectively, with 10 bases between them. This CDR3 has 15 residues. Germline V gene lookup returns CDR1 SGHNT and CDR2 YYREEE (reference sequence). The CDR3 coding sequence is TGTGCCAGCAGCTTGGCCGGGGACACCCAAGAGACCCAGTACTTC. This gives the protein CASSLAGDTQETQYF.

CDR3 nucleotide sequence: TGTGCCAGCAGCTTGGGGCTAGCGGGAGTAGATGAGCAGTTCTTC. Translated: CASSLGLAGVDEQFF. The V and J genes are TRBV5-4 and TRBJ2-1, with 10 bases identical to TRBD2. The V gene end was trimmed by 0 bases and the J gene end by 8 bases; junction bases not matched to a gene: 5. Per the germline V gene, CDR1 is SGHNT and CDR2 is YYREEE (reference sequence). The CDR3 has 15 residues. The variable domain in full, completed from reference TRBV5-4 and TRBJ2-1, reads ETGVTQSPTHLIKTRGQQVTLRCSSQSGHNTVSWYQQALGQGPQFIFQYYREEENGRGNFPPRFSGLQFPNYSSELNVNALELDDSALYLCASSLGLAGVDEQFFGPGTRLTVL.

The CDR3 DNA reads TGTGCCAGCTCACCCTTTAGGACAGGGGGCACTGAAGCTTTCTTT. Its protein is CASSPFRTGGTEAFF. V usage is TRBV18 and J usage is TRBJ1-1; 10 bases fit TRBD1. Unmatched junction bases numbered 5, after V lost 3 bases and J lost 4 bases. Germline V gene data show CDR1 as KGHSH and CDR2 as LQKENI. The CDR3 covers 15 residues.

The chain recombines TRBV5-8 with TRBJ2-1; D might be TRBD2 (5 bases). Germline lookup yields CDR1 SGHTS and CDR2 YDEGEE. The ends were cut back, 4 bases at V and 4 bases at J, with 15 bases in the middle. The CDR3 covers 15 residues. In DNA, the CDR3 is TGTGCCAGCAGCAAAGGACGGCTAGCTTACAATGAGCAGTTCTTC. Protein sequence: CASSKGRLAYNEQFF.

The J gene is TRBJ1-2, the V gene TRBV6-1; maybe TRBD1 (5 bases). Germline assignment: CDR1 MNHNS and CDR2 SASEGT. There are 12 residues in the CDR3. V dropped 3 bases and J dropped 5 bases, with 7 bases sitting between them. The CDR3 spells CASSDGGYGYTF. In DNA form, the CDR3 reads TGTGCCAGCAGTGACGGGGGATATGGCTACACCTTC.

This clone was observed once. The chain couples TRBV30 to TRBJ2-1; tentatively, D is TRBD1 (6 bases). Germline V gives CDR1 GTSNPN, CDR2 SVGIG (reference sequence). The CDR3 consists of 13 residues. V lost 3 bases and J lost 4, with 10 bases in between. Here the CDR3 reads CAWSTGNYNEQFF. CDR3 DNA sequence: TGTGCCTGGAGCACAGGGAATTACAATGAGCAGTTCTTC.

V is TRBV6-6 and J is TRBJ1-5; D gene unclear. The germline V gene has CDR1 MNHNY and CDR2 SVGAGI (reference sequence). CDR3 length: 15 amino acids. Deletions cut 3 bases from V and 0 bases from J, with 9 bases between. Here the CDR3 DNA reads TGTGCCAGCAGTTATACCCTAGATAGCAATCAGCCCCAGCATTTT. Its protein product is CASSYTLDSNQPQHF.

V is TRBV11-2 and J is TRBJ2-1; tentatively, D is TRBD1 (6 bases). Germline V gene lookup returns CDR1 SGHAT and CDR2 FQNNGV. Trimming took off 4 bases at V and 4 bases at J, with 20 bases between the two ends. This CDR3 contains 17 residues. CDR3 sequence: CASSSRLPQGQYNEQFF. CDR3 bases: TGTGCCAGCAGCTCACGCCTCCCTCAGGGGCAATACAATGAGCAGTTCTTC.

The CDR3 DNA follows: TGTGCCAGCAGCTTGGGACTAGCGGGAGTCTTCCACGAGCAGTACTTC. Translated, it gives CASSLGLAGVFHEQYF. V usage is TRBV11-2 and J usage is TRBJ2-7; 14 nucleotides align to TRBD2. This CDR3 comprises 16 residues. V lost 3 bases, J lost 5 bases, and 6 bases stayed unmatched. Germline CDR1 and CDR2: SGHAT and FQNNGV.

This sequence joins TRBV11-2 and TRBJ2-1; a possible D gene is TRBD2 (6 bases). In germline, CDR1 is SGHAT, CDR2 FQNNGV. V shed 1 base and J shed 9 bases, with 10 bases lying between them. The CDR3 totals 13 residues. CDR3 residues: CASSLAGVVEQFF. In DNA form, the CDR3 reads TGTGCCAGCAGCTTAGCGGGAGTAGTTGAGCAGTTCTTC.

The V call is TRBV24-1, the J call TRBJ2-7; maybe TRBD1 (8 bases). Trimming stripped 5 bases from V and 3 bases from J, with 16 bases between. Germline assignment: CDR1 KGHDR and CDR2 SFDVKD. The CDR3 extends over 15 amino acids. The CDR3: CATSAYRGGFYEQYF. The CDR3 nucleotides are TGTGCCACCAGTGCCTACAGGGGGGGATTCTACGAGCAGTACTTC.

The rearrangement links TRBV5-6 to TRBJ1-2, with D maybe TRBD1 (6 bases). CDR1 and CDR2 from the germline V gene are SGHDT and YYEEEE. The CDR3 is 12 amino acids. Trimming left V 7 bases short and J 4 bases short, with 11 bases between. The DNA of the CDR3 is TGTGCCAGCTTTGTACAGGGCTATGGCTACACCTTC. As protein: CASFVQGYGYTF.

V is TRBV29-1 and J is TRBJ1-2; tentatively, D is TRBD1 (5 bases). Between the trimmed V and J ends, which lost 2 bases and 6 bases, there was a span of 19 bases. In germline, CDR1 is SQVTM, CDR2 ANQGSEA. This CDR3 is built from 15 residues. The CDR3 is CSVEFLGERGDGYTF. DNA of the CDR3: TGCAGCGTTGAATTCCTCGGTGAACGGGGGGATGGCTACACCTTC.

The chain is built from TRBV19 and TRBJ1-3; tentatively, D is TRBD1 (6 bases). V was cut by 3 bases and J by 0 bases, with 9 bases left in between. The CDR3 loop spans 15 amino acids. Germline V gives CDR1 LNHDA, CDR2 SQIVND (reference sequence). The CDR3 DNA sequence: TGTGCCAGTAGTATTGGACAGACCTCTGGAAACACCATATATTTT. It yields the protein CASSIGQTSGNTIYF.

This chain joins TRBV3-1 (or the pseudogene TRBV3-2) and TRBJ2-3; weak D call: TRBD2 (6 bases). The CDR3 length is 17 residues. Germline loops: CDR1 LGHDT, CDR2 YNNKEL (reference sequence). Trimming took off 1 base at V and 6 bases at J, with 20 bases between the two ends. CDR3 bases: TGTGCCAGCAGCCAAGGCCCCTTAGCGGATCGGTGGGATACGCAGTATTTT. Translated, it gives CASSQGPLADRWDTQYF.

This rearrangement joins TRBV7-3 to TRBJ1-1; D call uncertain. Trimming took off 0 bases at V and 2 bases at J, with 25 bases between the two ends. Germline V gives CDR1 SGHTA, CDR2 FQGTGA. This CDR3 region has 20 residues. The CDR3 DNA sequence: TGTGCCAGCAGCTTAACAGCCCAGGACTACGGAGAGAAAGTAAACACTGAAGCTTTCTTT. Translated: CASSLTAQDYGEKVNTEAFF.

The V and J genes are TRBV24-1 and TRBJ2-1; 12 nucleotides agree with TRBD2. This CDR3 is 17 amino acids long. The J segment lost 2 bases and the V segment lost 3 bases, leaving 4 bases of the junction unmatched. In germline, CDR1 is KGHDR, CDR2 SFDVKD. This chain's CDR3 is CATSDPSSGRAYNEQFF. CDR3 sequence (DNA): TGTGCCACCAGTGATCCCTCTAGCGGGAGGGCCTACAATGAGCAGTTCTTC.

The chain recombines TRBV19 with TRBJ1-1; 8 bases fit TRBD1. Germline CDR1 is LNHDA and CDR2 is SQIVND (reference sequence). V shed 5 bases and J 7 bases; nucleotides not matched to a gene: 12. This CDR3 spans 15 amino acids. The CDR3 here is CASSPQSGRGLEAFF. CDR3 coding DNA: TGTGCCAGTAGTCCCCAAAGTGGCAGGGGGCTTGAAGCTTTCTTT.

The rearrangement uses TRBV5-5 and TRBJ1-2; possible D gene TRBD1, 5 bases. Germline V gene lookup returns CDR1 SGHKS and CDR2 YYEKEE (reference sequence). This CDR3 has 13 amino acids. V lost 0 bases and J 8 bases, leaving 11 bases between the germline ends. This chain's CDR3 is CASSLAGLEGYTF. In DNA form, the CDR3 reads TGTGCCAGCAGCTTGGCAGGGTTGGAAGGCTACACCTTC.

Of note for this clone: Other DNA sequences in this sample translate to the same CDR3. V is TRBV6-1 and J is TRBJ2-7, with D possibly being TRBD1 (6 bases). With 2 bases removed from V and 4 bases from J, the gap between germline ends came to 9 bases. Germline values: CDR1 MNHNS, CDR2 SASEGT. CDR3 length: 13 residues. The CDR3 here is CASSEQGSYEQYF. CDR3 coding DNA: TGTGCCAGCAGTGAACAGGGGTCATACGAGCAGTACTTC.

The chain uses TRBV27 and TRBJ2-2; 7 bases are shared with TRBD2. The CDR3 extends over 15 amino acids. J lost 1 base, V lost 7 bases, and 6 bases had no gene match. Germline values: CDR1 MNHEY, CDR2 SMNVEV (reference sequence). CDR3 sequence (DNA): TGTGCCAGCACCCGGGGGGACCGGAACACCGGGGAGCTGTTTTTT. It codes for CASTRGDRNTGELFF.

The chain links TRBV2 to TRBJ1-2; 10 positions match TRBD1. This CDR3 has 14 amino acids. Per the germline V gene, CDR1 is SNHLY and CDR2 is FYNNEI. The ends lost 6 bases at V and 8 bases at J; junction bases unmatched: 9. The CDR3 DNA sequence: TGTGCCAGCAGGCAGCGACAGGGGGCTAGGGGCTACACCTTC. This gives the protein CASRQRQGARGYTF.

The rearrangement uses TRBV7-6 and TRBJ1-6; D may be TRBD1 (6 bases). The ends were cut back, 1 base at V and 8 bases at J, with 12 bases in the middle. Germline-derived CDR1 and CDR2 are SGHVS and FNYEAQ. The CDR3 runs 15 residues. This CDR3 is CASSLGRGTDSPLHF. CDR3 nucleotide sequence: TGTGCCAGCAGCTTAGGCAGGGGTACGGATTCACCCCTCCACTTT.